The 19 T cell receptor beta chains below all came from one sample that was sequenced in a study of shared clonotypes between healthy human individuals. Libraries were prepared by immunoSEQ multiplex PCR; TCRdb keeps only in-frame clonotypes and omits some of them. The sample has some 1,600,000 clones, 95% to 99% seen once; the top ten hold 0.4% to 0.45%. Source material: naive CD4+ T cells sorted from blood. Subset defined: CD45RA+ positively selected. The source is a young man in good health.

The rearrangement links TRBV6-6 to TRBJ2-2; no definite D call. V was pared by 2 bases and J by 2 bases, with 6 bases between. The length of the CDR3 is 14 residues. Germline V lookup: CDR1 MNHNY, CDR2 SVGAGI (reference sequence). CDR3 sequence: CASSYAVNTGELFF. The CDR3, as DNA: TGTGCCAGCAGTTACGCGGTCAACACCGGGGAGCTGTTTTTT.

This chain joins TRBV5-1 and TRBJ2-1; no definite D call. Germline assignment: CDR1 SGHRS and CDR2 YFSETQ. CDR3 length: 15 amino acids. Trimming cost V 1 base and J 9 bases, with 17 bases left between them. CDR3 in DNA: TGCGCCAGCAGCTTGCAGGCGGTTCCCCACAGTGAGCAGTTCTTC. It yields the protein CASSLQAVPHSEQFF.

The CDR3 is CASTPGDTQYF. The CDR3 coding sequence is TGTGCCAGCACCCCAGGGGATACGCAGTATTTT. The chain recombines TRBV2 with TRBJ2-3; a weak D match, TRBD1 (5 bases). The CDR3 loop spans 11 amino acids. Trimming removed 7 bases at V and 6 bases at J, with 8 bases between. Germline V CDR1 and CDR2: SNHLY, FYNNEI. The full variable domain, in which reference TRBV2 and TRBJ2-3 provide the parts outside the CDR3, is EPEVTQTPSHQVTQMGQEVILRCVPISNHLYFYWYRQILGQKVEFLVSFYNNEISEKSEIFDDQFSVERPDGSNFTLKIRSTKLEDSAMYFCASTPGDTQYFGPGTRLTVL.

CDR3 residues: CASSSWFGRVSYEQYF. The DNA of the CDR3 is TGTGCCAGCAGTTCCTGGTTCGGGCGGGTCAGCTACGAGCAGTACTTC. The rearrangement links TRBV6-5 to TRBJ2-7; D might be TRBD2 (5 bases). The CDR3 loop spans 16 amino acids. Trimming took off 4 bases at V and 3 bases at J, with 19 bases between the two ends. From germline, CDR1 is MNHEY and CDR2 SVGAGI.

With respect to this clone: This sample also contains other DNA sequences that code for the same CDR3. This rearrangement joins TRBV5-5 to TRBJ2-1; TRBD2 matches 7 bases. V lost 7 bases, J lost 5 bases, and 9 bases stayed unmatched. The CDR3 sequence is 14 residues long. Germline V lookup: CDR1 SGHKS, CDR2 YYEKEE (reference sequence). DNA of the CDR3: TGTGCCAGCTCTTGGGGAGGGACTAACAATGAGCAGTTCTTC. Encoded protein: CASSWGGTNNEQFF.

The rearrangement joins TRBV7-8 to TRBJ2-7; TRBD1 matches 7 bases. CDR1 and CDR2 from the germline V gene are SGHVS and FQNEAQ. CDR3 size: 13 residues. V was pared by 5 bases and J by 3 bases, with 4 bases of the junction left unmatched. The CDR3 loop is CASSPGTDYEQYF. DNA of the CDR3: TGTGCCAGCAGCCCCGGGACAGACTACGAGCAGTACTTC.

The V gene is TRBV18, the J gene TRBJ1-5, with 7 bases identical to TRBD1. V shed 6 bases and J 0 bases; nucleotides not matched to a gene: 5. Germline-derived CDR1 and CDR2 are KGHSH and LQKENI. The CDR3 sequence is 15 residues long. The CDR3 bases are TGTGCCAGCTCCTACACAGGGGATAGCAATCAGCCCCAGCATTTT. This sequence encodes CASSYTGDSNQPQHF.

The chain joins TRBV11-2 to TRBJ2-5; D not resolved. Germline V gene sequence: CDR1 SGHAT, CDR2 FQNNGV. The CDR3 is 16 residues long. V was clipped by 5 bases and J by 4 bases, with 20 bases between them. CDR3 protein: CASSHSRAHRRETQYF. CDR3 nucleotide sequence: TGTGCCAGCAGCCATAGTCGGGCCCACCGAAGAGAGACCCAGTACTTC.

In this sample, this clone turned up once. J is TRBJ2-1 and V is TRBV21-1; the table assigns TRBD2, which was not confirmed against the DNA. TRBV21-1 is an annotated pseudogene. The CDR3 loop spans 16 amino acids. The CDR3 region is CASSKVGSPYYNEQFF. The CDR3 DNA reads TGTGCCAGCAGCAAAGTCGGGTCCCCCTACTACAATGAGCAGTTCTTC.

Worth noting for this clone: The same CDR3 also results from other DNA sequences found in this sample. The chain recombines TRBV10-2 with TRBJ2-7, with D tentatively TRBD1 or TRBD2 (6 bases each). Trimming cost V 6 bases and J 3 bases, with 9 bases left between them. The CDR3 extends over 12 amino acids. The germline V gene has CDR1 WSHSY and CDR2 SAAADI. The CDR3 loop is CASRGGVYEQYF. DNA of the CDR3: TGCGCCAGCAGGGGGGGCGTCTACGAGCAGTACTTC.

V is TRBV7-2 and J is TRBJ2-1; 9 nucleotides line up with TRBD1. CDR1 is SGHTA and CDR2 is FQGNSA in the germline V gene. The CDR3 has 14 residues. J was trimmed by 5 bases and V by 5 bases; bases with no gene match: 4. CDR3 DNA sequence: TGTGCCAGCAGCAAGGGACAGGGTAACAATGAGCAGTTCTTC. Translation: CASSKGQGNNEQFF.

The chain has TRBV18 and TRBJ2-2; D remains unclear. Deletions cut 0 bases from V and 1 base from J, with 9 bases between. In germline, CDR1 is KGHSH, CDR2 LQKENI. This CDR3 has 16 amino acids. The CDR3 loop reads CASSPPRSLNTGELFF. The CDR3 DNA is TGTGCCAGCTCACCACCTCGGAGCCTGAACACCGGGGAGCTGTTTTTT.

The J gene is TRBJ2-1, the V gene TRBV27; the D is unclear. CDR3 length: 16 residues. V lost 8 bases and J 6 bases, leaving 23 bases between the germline ends. Germline CDR1 MNHEY, CDR2 SMNVEV (reference sequence). The CDR3 loop is CASVPRAGERSNEQFF. The CDR3 DNA is TGTGCCAGCGTCCCACGGGCTGGAGAAAGGTCCAATGAGCAGTTCTTC.

The chain's CDR3 is CASSPGQGAHGYTF. The CDR3 nucleotides read TGTGCCAGCTCACCGGGACAGGGGGCGCATGGCTACACCTTC. The chain recombines TRBV18 with TRBJ1-2; TRBD1 matches 12 bases. CDR3 length equals 14 residues. Germline V CDR1 and CDR2: KGHSH, LQKENI. V lost 3 bases to trimming and J lost 6 bases; unmatched junction nucleotides: 2. Using reference TRBV18 and TRBJ1-2 for the parts outside the CDR3, the full variable domain is NAGVMQNPRHLVRRRGQEARLRCSPMKGHSHVYWYRQLPEEGLKFMVYLQKENIIDESGMPKERFSAEFPKEGPSILRIQQVVRGDSAAYFCASSPGQGAHGYTFGSGTRLTVV.

The chain is built from TRBV7-8 and TRBJ2-7; D not resolved. The CDR3 covers 13 residues. V was pared by 6 bases and J by 6 bases, with 15 bases between. CDR1 and CDR2 (germline): SGHVS, FQNEAQ. The DNA of the CDR3 is TGTGCCAGCAGTTGGCCCAGGCAGCCCGAGCAGTACTTC. Encoded protein: CASSWPRQPEQYF.

The chain carries TRBV2 and TRBJ2-1; 16 bases line up with TRBD2. The V gene end was trimmed by 11 bases and the J gene end by 10 bases; junction bases not matched to a gene: 8. The germline V gene encodes CDR1 SNHLY and CDR2 FYNNEI. The CDR3 sequence is 14 residues long. The CDR3 spells CASQGLAGGLEQFF. CDR3 nucleotide sequence: TGTGCCTCCCAGGGACTAGCGGGAGGGTTGGAGCAGTTCTTC.

J is TRBJ2-1 and V is TRBV19, with 11 bases identical to TRBD2. The CDR3 spans 15 residues. Germline lookup yields CDR1 LNHDA and CDR2 SQIVND (reference sequence). J was trimmed by 4 bases and V by 8 bases; bases with no gene match: 7. CDR3 loop: CASAVLAGVYNEQFF. The CDR3 nucleotides read TGTGCCAGTGCGGTACTAGCGGGAGTTTACAATGAGCAGTTCTTC.

This chain joins TRBV15 and TRBJ2-7; D might be TRBD1 (8 bases). Trimming took 2 bases from V and 3 from J, leaving 11 bases between them. This CDR3 has 14 residues. Germline assignment: CDR1 LNHNV and CDR2 YYDKDF (reference sequence). The CDR3: CATSRTGGVYEQYF. CDR3 in DNA: TGTGCCACCAGCAGAACAGGGGGGGTCTACGAGCAGTACTTC.

This clone was seen only a few times. The chain combines TRBV7-2 with TRBJ2-7, with TRBD2 matching 7 bases. With 5 bases clipped from V and 2 bases from J, the junction kept 3 bases outside the gene matches. Germline V lookup: CDR1 SGHTA, CDR2 FQGNSA. This CDR3 has 13 residues. The CDR3 DNA follows: TGTGCCAGCAGCAAGGGAGGGCCCTACGAGCAGTACTTC. The encoded protein is CASSKGGPYEQYF.